The 23 T cell receptor beta chains below all came from one sample that was sequenced in a study of T cell clonotyping in hematopoietic cell transplantation. Time point described: recipient sample about 28 days before transplant, after cytoreduction. The assay was immunoSEQ multiplex PCR, and TCRdb's table has in-frame clones only and misses some. The repertoire consists of 15,000 to 20,000 clones, with 60% to 80% occurring once and the leading ten covering 15% to 20%. Sequences were derived from peripheral blood mononuclear cells, sampled before stem cell transplant. Receptors originate from a man aged 55 to 69 with acute myeloid leukemia. Some clones in this sample may be carry-over from other donors' samples.

The chain is built from TRBV18 and TRBJ2-7, with 11 bases fitting TRBD1. V lost 3 bases, J lost 4 bases, and 5 bases stayed unmatched. The CDR3 runs 15 residues. Germline assignment: CDR1 KGHSH and CDR2 LQKENI. CDR3 in DNA: TGTGCCAGCTCACCGCGGACAGGGGGCCTATACGAGCAGTACTTC. This encodes CASSPRTGGLYEQYF.

This clone has just a few counts. The chain is built from TRBV7-2 and TRBJ2-7; a weak D match, TRBD1 (5 bases). V lost 1 base, J lost 2 bases, and 15 bases lay in between. This CDR3 spans 16 amino acids. Germline CDR1 SGHTA, CDR2 FQGNSA. The CDR3 here is CASSLVQQVAAYEQYF. CDR3 DNA: TGTGCCAGCAGCTTAGTCCAACAGGTCGCCGCCTACGAGCAGTACTTC.

The chain is built from TRBV19 and TRBJ2-1; 10 bases map to TRBD2. Germline-derived CDR1 and CDR2 are LNHDA and SQIVND (reference sequence). J lost 10 bases, V lost 4 bases, and 13 bases had no gene match. The CDR3 loop spans 16 amino acids. CDR3 sequence (DNA): TGTGCCAGTAGTAGCAGGTGGCTAGCGGGGGAGGAGGAGCAGTTCTTC. It yields the protein CASSSRWLAGEEEQFF.

This clone came up once. The chain uses TRBV30 and TRBJ2-1; TRBD1 agrees at 8 bases. The V gene's germline CDR1 is GTSNPN and CDR2 SVGIG (reference sequence). CDR3 length: 12 residues. The J segment lost 9 bases and the V segment lost 3 bases, leaving 4 bases of the junction unmatched. The CDR3 nucleotides are TGTGCCTGGAGAAGGACAGGGCTTGAGCAGTTCTTC. It specifies CAWRRTGLEQFF.

The chain joins TRBV4-3 to TRBJ2-7, with 9 bases matching TRBD2. V was pared by 0 bases and J by 2 bases, with 2 bases of the junction left unmatched. CDR1 and CDR2 from the germline V gene are LGHNA and YSLEER. The CDR3 runs to 15 residues. The CDR3 region has the DNA TGCGCCAGCAGCCAAGAGTTAGCGGGAGCCTACGAGCAGTACTTC. The encoded protein is CASSQELAGAYEQYF.

The sample holds one count of this clone. This chain uses TRBV5-1 with TRBJ1-4; D is possibly TRBD1 (5 bases). Germline CDR1 is SGHRS and CDR2 is YFSETQ. Trimming cost V 6 bases and J 5 bases, with 17 bases left between them. The CDR3 consists of 15 residues. The DNA for the CDR3 is TGCGCCAGCAAAAACCGGGACGGACTCAATGAAAAACTGTTTTTT. This sequence encodes CASKNRDGLNEKLFF.

This chain links TRBV7-2 with TRBJ2-7, with D hard to call. The CDR3 has 11 residues. Per the germline V gene, CDR1 is SGHTA and CDR2 is FQGNSA. V lost 2 bases and J lost 5, with 4 bases in between. CDR3 region: CASSLYHEQYF. The CDR3 DNA sequence: TGTGCCAGCAGCTTATATCACGAGCAGTACTTC.

The rearrangement links TRBV6-5 to TRBJ1-1, with D possibly being TRBD1 (6 bases). CDR1 and CDR2 from the germline V gene are MNHEY and SVGAGI. This CDR3 is 13 amino acids long. V was pared by 2 bases and J by 5 bases, with 9 bases between. CDR3 residues: CASSYRGSTEAFF. DNA of the CDR3: TGTGCCAGCAGTTACAGGGGGAGTACTGAAGCTTTCTTT.

The rearrangement uses TRBV9 and TRBJ1-3; no firm D call. Germline CDR1 SGDLS, CDR2 YYNGEE. Trimming stripped 2 bases from V and 0 bases from J, with 6 bases between. This CDR3 comprises 14 residues. CDR3 in amino acids: CASSVPGSGNTIYF. CDR3 in DNA: TGTGCCAGCAGCGTGCCGGGCTCTGGAAACACCATATATTTT.

The CDR3 protein is CASSQDGFRELFF. CDR3 bases: TGCGCCAGCAGCCAAGATGGATTCCGGGAGCTGTTTTTT. This chain uses TRBV4-3 with TRBJ2-2, with unresolved D. V was shortened by 0 bases and J by 9 bases, with 8 bases between the two germline ends. The CDR3 is made up of 13 amino acids. Germline V gene data show CDR1 as LGHNA and CDR2 as YSLEER.

The V and J genes are TRBV25-1 and TRBJ2-3; tentatively, D is TRBD1 (5 bases). The CDR3 runs to 14 residues. Trimming took 5 bases from V and 0 from J, leaving 9 bases between them. CDR1 is MGHDK and CDR2 is SYGVNS in the germline V gene. In nucleotides, the CDR3 is TGTGCCAGCAGTCTGGGGCACAGCACAGATACGCAGTATTTT. Its protein is CASSLGHSTDTQYF.

The chain joins TRBV7-2 to TRBJ1-1; D unresolved. CDR1 and CDR2 (germline): SGHTA, FQGNSA. The CDR3 length is 13 residues. V lost 6 bases and J lost 4, with 12 bases in between. The CDR3 sequence is CASREGKGTEAFF. CDR3 sequence (DNA): TGTGCCAGCAGGGAGGGTAAGGGCACTGAAGCTTTCTTT.

This clone appeared a single time. The chain combines TRBV28 with TRBJ1-5; possible D gene TRBD1, 5 bases. In germline, CDR1 is MDHEN, CDR2 SYDVKM. V lost 5 bases to trimming and J lost 0 bases, with 14 bases between them. This CDR3 spans 16 amino acids. CDR3 bases: TGTGCCAGCAGTAACCTGTGGGGGTCTAGCAATCAGCCCCAGCATTTT. Translated: CASSNLWGSSNQPQHF.

Regarding this clone: One end of the junction is discordant with germline, which a read error may explain. The chain is built from TRBV27 and TRBJ1-1; D is ambiguous. CDR3 size: 15 residues. Germline V gene data show CDR1 as MNHEY and CDR2 as SMNVEV (reference sequence). This chain's CDR3 is CASSLSISMNTEAFF. The CDR3 DNA sequence: TGTGCCAGCAGTCTATCGATAAGCATGAACACTGAAGCTTTCTTT.

The J gene is TRBJ2-2, the V gene TRBV29-1; D not certain. From germline, CDR1 is SQVTM and CDR2 ANQGSEA. V dropped 7 bases and J dropped 3 bases, with 9 bases sitting between them. There are 12 residues in the CDR3. The CDR3 is CSAPGDTGELFF. CDR3 nucleotides: TGCAGCGCTCCCGGTGACACCGGGGAGCTGTTTTTT.

The chain has TRBV15 and TRBJ2-1, with D perhaps assigned TRBD1 or TRBD2 (5 bases each). CDR1 LNHNV and CDR2 YYDKDF come from the germline V gene (reference sequence). This CDR3 has 15 amino acids. V shed 0 bases and J shed 6 bases, with 12 bases lying between them. CDR3 coding DNA: TGTGCCACCAGCAGAGATATGGGGGTCCCCAATGAGCAGTTCTTC. Residues: CATSRDMGVPNEQFF. Drawing the rest from reference TRBV15 and TRBJ2-1, the complete variable domain is DAMVIQNPRYQVTQFGKPVTLSCSQTLNHNVMYWYQQKSSQAPKLLFHYYDKDFNNEADTPDNFQSRRPNTSFCFLDIRSPGLGDTAMYLCATSRDMGVPNEQFFGPGTRLTVL.

V usage is TRBV29-1 and J usage is TRBJ1-2; D call uncertain. This CDR3 region has 12 residues. The V end lost 3 bases, the J end lost 2 bases, and 7 bases lay between the germline ends. Germline assignment: CDR1 SQVTM and CDR2 ANQGSEA. CDR3 loop: CSVEEGNYGYTF. In DNA form, the CDR3 reads TGCAGCGTTGAGGAAGGGAACTATGGCTACACCTTC.

The V gene is TRBV6-4, the J gene TRBJ2-1, with 7 nucleotides matching TRBD1. CDR3 size: 14 residues. Germline loops: CDR1 MRHNA, CDR2 SNTAGT. The V segment lost 0 bases and the J segment 4 bases; nucleotides outside the gene matches: 0. DNA for the CDR3: TGTGCCAGCAGTGACTCGACAGGGTACAATGAGCAGTTCTTC. Translated: CASSDSTGYNEQFF.

This clone was recorded a few times. V and J are TRBV7-8 and TRBJ1-1, with a weak D call TRBD1 (6 bases). V was trimmed by 2 bases and J by 11 bases, leaving 21 bases between them. CDR1 is SGHVS and CDR2 is FQNEAQ in the germline V gene. The CDR3 totals 15 residues. The CDR3 sequence: CASSLSPGGQGKAFF. In DNA, the CDR3 is TGTGCCAGCAGCTTATCGCCGGGGGGGCAGGGAAAGGCTTTCTTT.

CDR3 protein: CASSQDLAGGFSSYNEQFF. DNA for the CDR3: TGCGCCAGCAGCCAAGATCTAGCGGGGGGTTTCAGCTCCTACAATGAGCAGTTCTTC. The chain joins TRBV4-1 to TRBJ2-1; 11 bases match TRBD2. Germline V lookup: CDR1 MGHRA, CDR2 YSYEKL. The J segment lost 0 bases and the V segment lost 0 bases, leaving 7 bases of the junction unmatched. The length of the CDR3 is 19 residues.

The chain employs TRBV7-2 and TRBJ1-1; TRBD1 matches 7 bases. Trimming at V came to 5 bases and at J to 1 base, leaving 7 bases not matched to a gene. CDR1 is SGHTA and CDR2 is FQGNSA in the germline V gene. CDR3 length: 15 residues. CDR3 loop: CASSTGAGGNTEAFF. CDR3 nucleotide sequence: TGTGCCAGCAGCACGGGGGCAGGGGGGAACACTGAAGCTTTCTTT. Based on the CDR3 plus reference TRBV7-2 and TRBJ1-1, the full variable domain is GAGVSQSPSNKVTEKGKDVELRCDPISGHTALYWYRQSLGQGLEFLIYFQGNSAPDKSGLPSDRFSAERTGGSVSTLTIQRTQQEDSAVYLCASSTGAGGNTEAFFGQGTRLTVV.

This chain joins TRBV27 and TRBJ2-3; D might be TRBD2 (6 bases). The CDR3 has 14 residues. V lost 3 bases to trimming and J lost 3 bases, with 10 bases between them. Germline CDR1 MNHEY, CDR2 SMNVEV (reference sequence). As DNA, the CDR3 is TGTGCCAGCAGTTTGGGGGGTAGGACAGATACGCAGTATTTT. This codes for CASSLGGRTDTQYF.

The chain couples TRBV29-1 to TRBJ1-5; D is unclear. The CDR3 loop spans 13 amino acids. Looked up from germline, CDR1 is SQVTM and CDR2 is ANQGSEA. Trimming took off 6 bases at V and 7 bases at J, with 16 bases between the two ends. CDR3 residues: CSVSATQDQPQHF. The DNA for the CDR3 is TGCAGCGTCTCCGCAACCCAGGACCAGCCCCAGCATTTT.